The clone carrying this TCR beta chain was recorded only once. Data came from immunoSEQ multiplex PCR; TCRdb stores just in-frame clones and leaves some out. Of 40,000 to 50,000 clones listed, approximately 93% are singletons. This record comes from a study of control samples from healthy donors and cancer patients. V gave up 4 bases and J gave up 8 bases, with 11 bases separating them. The CDR3 spans 12 residues. Germline V gene data show CDR1 as MDHEN and CDR2 as SYDVKM. The sample was PBMCs. This chain links TRBV28 with TRBJ1-2; D uncertain. The sequence came from a woman between 45 and 60 years old with head and neck cancer. Here the CDR3 DNA reads TGTGCCAGCAGTTCCCCAAGGGTAGGCTACACCTTC. Its translation is CASSSPRVGYTF.